This TCR beta chain is from a study of T cells after yellow fever vaccination. Findings and caveats of the study: The CD4 and CD8 compartments had a small share of their clonotypes in common.

A single record per CDR3 protein comes from TCRdb applying MiXCR to the 5' RACE reads. The table includes 300,000 to 400,000 distinct CDR3 sequences, approximately 6% detected once. As for this clonotype: Its matching antigen is unknown.

CDR3 length equals 12 residues. Germline trimming cut 7 bases from V and 6 bases from J; bases unmatched to any gene: 4. Per germline, CDR1 GTSNPN and CDR2 SVGIG (reference sequence). Sequences were derived from PBMCs, sampled 5 days after the yellow fever booster vaccination. The sequence derives from a young man who received the YFV17D yellow fever vaccine. The rearrangement joins TRBV30 to TRBJ2-2, with 8 bases that match TRBD1. CDR3 region: CASGQGAGELFF. CDR3 DNA: TGTGCCTCAGGACAGGGAGCCGGGGAGCTGTTTTTT.